This entry is about one T cell receptor (beta chain). This CDR3 is 12 amino acids long. Germline V CDR1 and CDR2: MNHEY, SMNVEV (reference sequence). Deletions cut 3 bases from V and 7 bases from J, with 7 bases between. Some clones are missing from TCRdb's copy, which holds only in-frame ones; the method was immunoSEQ multiplex PCR. The sample has about 140,000 clones; 79% are singletons. The data were taken from a study of blood T cell repertoires in COVID-19. Sample: peripheral blood. The chain joins TRBV27 to TRBJ1-5, with D maybe TRBD1 (6 bases). The receptor comes from a man aged 55 to 70 with acute or convalescent COVID-19. The CDR3 DNA is TGTGCCAGCAGTTTCAGGGGACAGCCCCAGCATTTT. Amino acids: CASSFRGQPQHF.